The 3 T cell receptor beta chains reported below all come from one sample, sequenced in a study of cytomegalovirus exposure and HLA in healthy donors. Amplification used 60 Vbeta primers and 13 Jbeta primers. Sequencing used immunoSEQ multiplex PCR; TCRdb keeps in-frame clones, though not all of them. The sample lists some 150,000 clones, 60% to 80% seen once, with about 9.9% in the top ten. The material sequenced was PBMCs. These receptors originate from a man between 18 and 29 years old in good health and CMV-seropositive.

The chain employs TRBV7-2 and TRBJ1-5, with a weak D call TRBD1 (5 bases). The V gene's germline CDR1 is SGHTA and CDR2 FQGNSA. Trimming took 5 bases from V and 5 from J, leaving 13 bases between them. CDR3 length: 14 residues. CDR3 sequence reads: CASSPLGGDQPQHF. CDR3 in DNA: TGTGCCAGCAGCCCCTTGGGGGGAGATCAGCCCCAGCATTTT.

The chain carries TRBV2 and TRBJ1-2; 7 bases are a match to TRBD1. CDR3 length equals 12 residues. Germline values: CDR1 SNHLY, CDR2 FYNNEI. J was trimmed by 2 bases and V by 6 bases; bases with no gene match: 0. DNA of the CDR3: TGTGCCAGCAGGGGACAGAACTATGGCTACACCTTC. Translating gives CASRGQNYGYTF.

The chain recombines TRBV7-2 with TRBJ2-7; 8 bases agree with TRBD2. The germline CDR1 and CDR2 sequences are SGHTA and FQGNSA. There are 17 residues in the CDR3. The J segment lost 7 bases and the V segment lost 2 bases, leaving 16 bases of the junction unmatched. This chain's CDR3 is CASSLRGGGSFTQEQYF. DNA for the CDR3: TGTGCCAGCAGCTTACGCGGCGGGGGGTCCTTTACGCAGGAGCAGTACTTC.